One and the same sample provided the 23 T cell receptor beta chains below, sequenced in a study of blood T cell repertoires in COVID-19. This table comes from immunoSEQ multiplex PCR, and its TCRdb copy is limited to in-frame clones, with some not included. The sample yields about 53,000 clones, around 80% seen once. Sequenced: peripheral blood. These receptors were taken from a human donor in a cohort sampled during active COVID-19.

This clone was detected once. The chain has TRBV12-5 and TRBJ2-2; 8 bases align to TRBD1. The CDR3 is made up of 15 amino acids. Germline assignment: CDR1 LGHNT and CDR2 FRNRAP. The V gene end was trimmed by 5 bases and the J gene end by 1 base; junction bases not matched to a gene: 3. This CDR3 reads CASGIGTGNTGELFF. In DNA, the CDR3 is TGTGCTAGTGGTATCGGGACAGGGAACACCGGGGAGCTGTTTTTT.

The chain is built from TRBV4-3 and TRBJ2-3, with D perhaps matching TRBD1 (6 bases). Deletions cut 0 bases from V and 0 bases from J, with 16 bases between. From germline, CDR1 is LGHNA and CDR2 YSLEER. The CDR3 spans 18 residues. CDR3 sequence: CASSQDSVGTRSTDTQYF. The CDR3 region has the DNA TGCGCCAGCAGCCAAGATTCCGTCGGGACAAGAAGCACAGATACGCAGTATTTT.

Within the sample, this clone is medium-sized (0.01 to 0.1%). This chain connects TRBV30 to TRBJ2-7, with D perhaps TRBD2 (6 bases). There are 12 residues in the CDR3. V was pared by 7 bases and J by 4 bases, with 14 bases between. Germline V lookup: CDR1 GTSNPN, CDR2 SVGIG (reference sequence). The CDR3 spells CAFGRESYEQYF. The DNA for the CDR3 is TGTGCCTTTGGGCGGGAATCATACGAGCAGTACTTC. Full variable domain (missing parts from reference TRBV30 and TRBJ2-7): SQTIHQWPATLVQPVGSPLSLECTVEGTSNPNLYWYRQAAGRGLQLLFYSVGIGQISSEVPQNLSASRPQDRQFILSSKKLLLSDSGFYLCAFGRESYEQYFGPGTRLTVT.

This chain uses TRBV5-1 with TRBJ2-7; D might be TRBD1 (8 bases). This CDR3 contains 15 residues. Germline V gives CDR1 SGHRS, CDR2 YFSETQ. V was clipped by 5 bases and J by 6 bases, with 21 bases between them. The CDR3 DNA reads TGCGCCAGCAGAACCACCGGGACAGGCGGGGGCGAGCAGTACTTC. Its translation: CASRTTGTGGGEQYF.

This chain links TRBV7-2 with TRBJ2-1, with 7 bases fitting TRBD1. V was clipped by 3 bases and J by 4 bases; unmatched bases: 6. This CDR3 is 15 amino acids long. In germline, CDR1 is SGHTA, CDR2 FQGNSA. CDR3 coding DNA: TGTGCCAGCAGCTTGACAGGGACACGATACAATGAGCAGTTCTTC. Encoded protein: CASSLTGTRYNEQFF.

The chain employs TRBV7-2 and TRBJ2-7; 9 nucleotides agree with TRBD1. Germline values: CDR1 SGHTA, CDR2 FQGNSA. The V and J ends lost 5 bases and 6 bases, in that order; junction bases with no gene match: 11. CDR3 size: 15 residues. The CDR3 sequence: CASSPTPGTGTEQYF. CDR3 nucleotides: TGTGCCAGCAGCCCGACCCCTGGGACAGGGACCGAGCAGTACTTC.

V and J are TRBV7-2 and TRBJ2-5, with D possibly TRBD2 on 6 matching bases. V was pared by 5 bases and J by 0 bases, with 13 bases between. Germline-derived CDR1 and CDR2 are SGHTA and FQGNSA. The CDR3 runs to 15 residues. As DNA, the CDR3 is TGTGCCAGCAGCACTCTCGGGGGTGACCAAGAGACCCAGTACTTC. This encodes CASSTLGGDQETQYF.

The V gene is TRBV2, the J gene TRBJ2-7; no definite D call. CDR1 and CDR2 (germline): SNHLY, FYNNEI. Deletions cut 5 bases from V and 6 bases from J, with 8 bases between. The length of the CDR3 is 11 residues. As DNA, the CDR3 is TGTGCCAGCAGTATAAACGGCGAGCAGTACTTC. Protein product: CASSINGEQYF. The complete variable domain, with remaining parts taken from reference TRBV2 and TRBJ2-7, reads EPEVTQTPSHQVTQMGQEVILRCVPISNHLYFYWYRQILGQKVEFLVSFYNNEISEKSEIFDDQFSVERPDGSNFTLKIRSTKLEDSAMYFCASSINGEQYFGPGTRLTVT.

The genes are TRBV28 and TRBJ2-3; TRBD2 aligns across 10 bases. V trimming: 10 bases; J trimming: 4 bases; junction bases outside the gene matches: 8. Germline CDR1 MDHEN, CDR2 SYDVKM. The CDR3 runs to 14 residues. CDR3 nucleotides: TGTGCCACCAAAGCGGGAGGGCCGTCAGATACGCAGTATTTT. Translated: CATKAGGPSDTQYF.

This clone was observed a handful of times. The gene calls are TRBV5-1 and TRBJ1-1, with 8 bases that match TRBD1. The germline V gene has CDR1 SGHRS and CDR2 YFSETQ. The junction had 2 bases not matched to a gene; V was cut back by 3 bases and J by 1 base. The CDR3 is made up of 14 amino acids. The DNA for the CDR3 is TGCGCCAGCAGCTCGGGACAGGAGAACACTGAAGCTTTCTTT. Encoded protein: CASSSGQENTEAFF.

The V call is TRBV11-2, the J call TRBJ2-7; 7 nucleotides agree with TRBD2. The V gene's germline CDR1 is SGHAT and CDR2 FQNNGV. V shed 3 bases and J 6 bases; nucleotides not matched to a gene: 11. CDR3 length equals 15 residues. Written as DNA, the CDR3 is TGTGCCAGCAGCTTTCCAGGAGGGAGGGCCTTCGAGCAGTACTTC. Translation: CASSFPGGRAFEQYF.

With regard to this clone: Other DNA variants within this sample encode the same CDR3. The chain carries TRBV2 and TRBJ2-2, with TRBD2 identical over 10 bases. V shed 6 bases and J 3 bases; nucleotides not matched to a gene: 4. The germline V gene encodes CDR1 SNHLY and CDR2 FYNNEI. The CDR3 runs to 15 residues. The CDR3 bases are TGTGCCAGCAGCCCCGGGACTAGCGACACCGGGGAGCTGTTTTTT. Translation: CASSPGTSDTGELFF.

The CDR3 DNA reads as TGTGCCAGCTCACCACAGTTGGCAGTGAACACCGGGGAGCTGTTTTTT. Translation gives CASSPQLAVNTGELFF. V is TRBV18 and J is TRBJ2-2; D remains ambiguous. The CDR3 is 16 residues long. Germline-derived CDR1 and CDR2 are KGHSH and LQKENI. V was cut by 1 base and J by 1 base, with 10 bases left in between.

The chain uses TRBV6-2 or TRBV6-3 and TRBJ1-1; 7 bases fit TRBD1. V lost 6 bases, J lost 2 bases, and 12 bases stayed unmatched. The CDR3 has 16 amino acids. CDR1 is MNHEY, CDR2 SVGEGT, per germline. CDR3 loop: CASSPIPGTENTEAFF. The CDR3 coding sequence is TGTGCCAGCAGCCCTATCCCCGGGACAGAAAACACTGAAGCTTTCTTT.

This chain links TRBV29-1 with TRBJ2-1, with unresolved D. V shed 3 bases and J shed 12 bases, with 15 bases lying between them. Germline V CDR1 and CDR2: SQVTM, ANQGSEA. The CDR3 contains 12 residues. CDR3 protein: CSVEGDFLGQFF. The CDR3 region has the DNA TGCAGCGTTGAGGGCGATTTTTTAGGGCAGTTCTTC.

This clone has more than one count but fewer than ten. The J gene is TRBJ1-4, the V gene TRBV18; D gene unclear. Trimming pared 6 bases from V and 0 bases from J, leaving 14 bases between. The CDR3 is 16 amino acids. CDR1 is KGHSH, CDR2 LQKENI, per germline. Here the CDR3 reads CASSTAPGATNEKLFF. The CDR3 DNA follows: TGTGCCAGCTCCACCGCGCCGGGTGCAACTAATGAAAAACTGTTTTTT.

This chain uses TRBV5-4 with TRBJ2-5; maybe TRBD2 (5 bases). The CDR3 covers 13 residues. V was trimmed by 4 bases and J by 5 bases, leaving 12 bases between them. In germline, CDR1 is SGHNT, CDR2 YYREEE (reference sequence). CDR3 sequence: CASSLLGWETQYF. The CDR3 nucleotides are TGTGCCAGCAGCCTACTAGGGTGGGAGACCCAGTACTTC.

The CDR3 sequence: CASSPNSGGYTEAFF. As DNA, the CDR3 is TGTGCCAGCTCACCGAACAGCGGGGGGTACACTGAAGCTTTCTTT. The V and J genes are TRBV18 and TRBJ1-1, with a tentative D call TRBD1 (5 bases). The CDR3 sequence is 15 residues long. Germline V CDR1 and CDR2: KGHSH, LQKENI. Trimming cost V 3 bases and J 3 bases, with 14 bases left between them.

This rearrangement joins TRBV4-1 to TRBJ1-4; TRBD1 aligns across 7 bases. From germline, CDR1 is MGHRA and CDR2 YSYEKL. With V trimmed by 0 bases and J by 4 bases, 5 bases remained unmatched. The CDR3 covers 16 residues. The CDR3, as DNA: TGCGCCAGCAGCCAAGAGACGCCAGGGGGTAATGAAAAACTGTTTTTT. Translating it yields CASSQETPGGNEKLFF.

This clone was picked up a small number of times. V and J are TRBV6-2 or TRBV6-3 and TRBJ2-3; no clear D gene. Germline V gene lookup returns CDR1 MNHEY and CDR2 SVGEGT. The CDR3 consists of 15 residues. The V gene lost 3 bases and the J gene lost 2 bases, with 12 bases spanning the gap. CDR3 sequence (DNA): TGTGCCAGCAGTTATGTGCCTACCCCCACAGATACGCAGTATTTT. Translating it yields CASSYVPTPTDTQYF.

V and J are TRBV10-3 and TRBJ1-2, with 9 positions matching TRBD1. From germline, CDR1 is ENHRY and CDR2 SYGVKD. This CDR3 contains 12 residues. V was pared by 7 bases and J by 7 bases, with 4 bases of the junction left unmatched. This chain's CDR3 is CAIIGQGTGYTF. The CDR3 coding sequence is TGTGCCATCATCGGACAGGGGACTGGCTACACCTTC.

The rearrangement uses TRBV18 and TRBJ1-1, with 7 bases aligning to TRBD1. V dropped 4 bases and J dropped 8; count of bases not matched to a gene: 7. Germline lookup yields CDR1 KGHSH and CDR2 LQKENI. CDR3 length equals 13 residues. The CDR3 loop is CASSRSGTAEAFF. CDR3 sequence (DNA): TGTGCCAGCTCACGCTCTGGGACAGCAGAAGCTTTCTTT. Full variable domain (remainder filled in from reference TRBV18 and TRBJ1-1): NAGVMQNPRHLVRRRGQEARLRCSPMKGHSHVYWYRQLPEEGLKFMVYLQKENIIDESGMPKERFSAEFPKEGPSILRIQQVVRGDSAAYFCASSRSGTAEAFFGQGTRLTVV.

The rearrangement joins TRBV7-2 to TRBJ2-7, with 14 bases matching TRBD2. The CDR3 sequence is 16 residues long. Trimming took 2 bases from V and 5 from J; bases not matched to a gene: 5. The germline CDR1 and CDR2 sequences are SGHTA and FQGNSA. CDR3 DNA sequence: TGTGCCAGCAGCTTATCACCGGGACTAGCGGGGGACGAGCAGTACTTC. Its protein is CASSLSPGLAGDEQYF.